Each of the 29 T cell receptor beta chains below was sequenced from the same sample in a study of CD8 T cells in Susac syndrome. Reverse transcription of about 0.5 to 1 ug RNA was carried out with random hexamers. TCRdb fed the immunoSEQ multiplex PCR reads into MiXCR, producing one record per CDR3 protein. The table includes 140,000 or so distinct CDR3 sequences, approximately 94% detected once. Sequenced: CD4+ T cells from PBMCs. These receptors were collected from a human donor with Susac syndrome.

The chain carries TRBV20-1 and TRBJ2-3; tentative D call: TRBD1 (6 bases). This CDR3 region has 15 residues. Germline lookup yields CDR1 DFQATT and CDR2 SNEGSKA (reference sequence). Deletions cut 2 bases from V and 4 bases from J, with 16 bases between. CDR3 loop: CSARIVQGFADTQYF. The CDR3 DNA is TGCAGTGCTAGAATAGTTCAGGGGTTCGCAGATACGCAGTATTTT.

This chain joins TRBV25-1 and TRBJ1-2; the D gene is possibly TRBD1 (6 bases). This CDR3 comprises 11 residues. V lost 7 bases, J lost 8 bases, and 11 bases lay in between. Germline V gene sequence: CDR1 MGHDK, CDR2 SYGVNS. DNA for the CDR3: TGTGCCAGCAAGGGGGGGCGCGGCTACACCTTC. Translated, it gives CASKGGRGYTF.

The rearrangement joins TRBV27 to TRBJ2-6; D not resolved. The CDR3 sequence is 13 residues long. Looked up from germline, CDR1 is MNHEY and CDR2 is SMNVEV (reference sequence). V lost 8 bases and J 2 bases, leaving 7 bases between the germline ends. The CDR3 nucleotides read TGTGCCAGCCGGGTTCCTGGGGCCAACGTCCTGACTTTC. It encodes CASRVPGANVLTF.

V and J are TRBV18 and TRBJ2-2; D may correspond to TRBD1 or TRBD2 (5 bases each). This CDR3 is 15 amino acids long. With 2 bases removed from V and 5 bases from J, the gap between germline ends came to 12 bases. Germline V CDR1 and CDR2: KGHSH, LQKENI. CDR3 sequence (DNA): TGTGCCAGCTCACCAGTTGGGGGAGATACCGGGGAGCTGTTTTTT. Protein sequence: CASSPVGGDTGELFF.

The chain is built from TRBV9 and TRBJ2-7; 7 bases align to TRBD1. After removal of 2 bases from V and 3 bases from J, the junction contained 8 bases not matched to a gene. Germline V gene data show CDR1 as SGDLS and CDR2 as YYNGEE. The CDR3 is 15 residues long. The CDR3: CASSVDPRGLYEQYF. The CDR3 region has the DNA TGTGCCAGCAGCGTGGACCCAAGGGGGCTCTACGAGCAGTACTTC.

The gene calls are TRBV5-1 and TRBJ2-5, with 7 bases fitting TRBD2. The CDR3 totals 14 residues. The V and J ends lost 4 bases and 4 bases, in that order; junction bases with no gene match: 7. Germline CDR1 is SGHRS and CDR2 is YFSETQ. The CDR3 coding sequence is TGCGCCAGCAGCCCTTGGACTAGGCGAGAGACCCAGTACTTC. It codes for CASSPWTRRETQYF.

The chain combines TRBV24-1 with TRBJ1-5; 10 bases are a match to TRBD1. With V trimmed by 4 bases and J by 6 bases, 5 bases remained unmatched. The germline CDR1 and CDR2 sequences are KGHDR and SFDVKD. The CDR3 sequence is 15 residues long. CDR3 sequence (DNA): TGTGCCACCAGTGAACCGGGACAGGGGATTCAGCCCCAGCATTTT. Its protein is CATSEPGQGIQPQHF.

This sequence joins TRBV11-2 and TRBJ2-5; 8 bases are shared with TRBD2. V lost 2 bases and J lost 5; bases outside the gene matches: 4. Per the germline V gene, CDR1 is SGHAT and CDR2 is FQNNGV. The CDR3 runs to 14 residues. CDR3 sequence reads: CASSLLRTSETQYF. CDR3 DNA: TGTGCCAGCAGCTTATTACGGACTAGCGAGACCCAGTACTTC.

The CDR3 reads CASSFVGGNTEAFF. Here the CDR3 DNA reads TGTGCCAGCAGCTTTGTGGGAGGTAACACTGAAGCTTTCTTT. This chain uses TRBV12-3 or TRBV12-4 with TRBJ1-1; no clear D. V lost 6 bases and J lost 2, with 13 bases in between. The CDR3 has 14 residues.

The J gene is TRBJ1-1, the V gene TRBV6-1; D call uncertain. The length of the CDR3 is 13 residues. CDR1 and CDR2 (germline): MNHNS, SASEGT. V gave up 5 bases and J gave up 7 bases, with 14 bases separating them. CDR3 bases: TGTGCCAGCAGTCTTAGGCGGATGAATGAAGCTTTCTTT. The encoded protein is CASSLRRMNEAFF.

The chain carries TRBV9 and TRBJ1-4; D may be TRBD1 (5 bases). With 0 bases removed from V and 1 base from J, the gap between germline ends came to 10 bases. CDR1 SGDLS and CDR2 YYNGEE come from the germline V gene. The CDR3 is made up of 16 amino acids. DNA for the CDR3: TGTGCCAGCAGCGTAGGCGTGGGGGGAACTAATGAAAAACTGTTTTTT. It specifies CASSVGVGGTNEKLFF.

This chain links TRBV4-1 with TRBJ2-5, with 7 bases aligning to TRBD1. J gave up 4 bases and V 4 bases, and 6 bases lay outside the gene matches. CDR1 and CDR2 from the germline V gene are MGHRA and YSYEKL. CDR3 length: 14 residues. CDR3 region: CASSPGQTVETQYF. CDR3 bases: TGCGCCAGCAGCCCGGGACAGACGGTAGAGACCCAGTACTTC.

The genes are TRBV11-2 and TRBJ2-1, with 8 bases identical to TRBD2. Per germline, CDR1 SGHAT and CDR2 FQNNGV. The CDR3 totals 17 residues. After removal of 7 bases from V and 0 bases from J, the junction contained 11 bases not matched to a gene. CDR3 in DNA: TGTGCCAGCACCTATCTAGCGGGTGCCAGCTCCTACAATGAGCAGTTCTTC. Its translation: CASTYLAGASSYNEQFF.

The genes are TRBV2 and TRBJ1-2; D uncertain. The CDR3 is 12 residues long. Germline CDR1 and CDR2: SNHLY and FYNNEI. V was pared by 6 bases and J by 5 bases, with 10 bases between. DNA for the CDR3: TGTGCCAGCAGAGGCAGTCTATATGGCTACACCTTC. Translated, it gives CASRGSLYGYTF. The full variable domain, in which reference TRBV2 and TRBJ1-2 provide the parts outside the CDR3, is EPEVTQTPSHQVTQMGQEVILRCVPISNHLYFYWYRQILGQKVEFLVSFYNNEISEKSEIFDDQFSVERPDGSNFTLKIRSTKLEDSAMYFCASRGSLYGYTFGSGTRLTVV.

A single count supports this clonotype. This rearrangement joins TRBV5-6 to TRBJ2-1; no reliable D call. This CDR3 has 13 amino acids. V dropped 1 base and J dropped 6 bases, with 8 bases sitting between them. The germline CDR1 and CDR2 sequences are SGHDT and YYEEEE. This chain's CDR3 is CASSLIGVNEQFF. The CDR3 DNA sequence: TGTGCCAGCAGCTTGATCGGAGTCAATGAGCAGTTCTTC.

In this sample, this clonotype turned up a few times. This chain uses TRBV27 with TRBJ1-1, with 8 bases lining up with TRBD1. J lost 1 base, V lost 3 bases, and 1 base had no gene match. Looked up from germline, CDR1 is MNHEY and CDR2 is SMNVEV (reference sequence). The CDR3 length is 14 residues. CDR3 residues: CASSFTGGNTEAFF. CDR3 nucleotides: TGTGCCAGCAGTTTCACAGGGGGGAACACTGAAGCTTTCTTT.

CDR3 coding DNA: TGTGCCAGCAGCCAACAACCCAGGGATACTGAAGCTTTCTTT. Protein product: CASSQQPRDTEAFF. The chain carries TRBV16 and TRBJ1-1, with D perhaps matching TRBD1 (5 bases). The CDR3 runs to 14 residues. Germline V gene sequence: CDR1 KGHSY, CDR2 FQNENV. V lost 2 bases and J lost 5, with 12 bases in between.

The sample holds one count of this clonotype. The V and J genes are TRBV11-2 and TRBJ1-5; tentatively, D is TRBD1 (6 bases). V shed 5 bases and J shed 9 bases, with 14 bases lying between them. CDR3 length equals 13 residues. Germline assignment: CDR1 SGHAT and CDR2 FQNNGV. CDR3 amino acids: CASSQTGTSPQHF. CDR3 nucleotides: TGTGCCAGCAGCCAGACAGGTACATCGCCCCAGCATTTT.

The genes are TRBV5-1 and TRBJ1-1, with D possibly being TRBD1 (5 bases). CDR1 and CDR2 (germline): SGHRS, YFSETQ. The CDR3 spans 14 residues. The V and J ends lost 4 bases and 3 bases respectively, with 13 bases between them. CDR3 region: CASSISGGDTEAFF. In nucleotides, the CDR3 is TGCGCCAGCAGCATTTCGGGGGGGGACACTGAAGCTTTCTTT.

The chain employs TRBV7-6 and TRBJ2-3, with 8 bases fitting TRBD1. Germline CDR1 reads SGHVS; CDR2 reads FNYEAQ. The CDR3 contains 15 residues. The trim removed 5 bases at V and 3 bases at J, leaving 7 bases unmatched. CDR3 in DNA: TGTGCCAGCAGCCGGACAGGGACAGCGACAGATACGCAGTATTTT. Translating gives CASSRTGTATDTQYF.

V is TRBV4-1 and J is TRBJ1-1; D is perhaps TRBD1 (5 bases). CDR3 size: 14 residues. Trimming stripped 0 bases from V and 11 bases from J, with 16 bases between. CDR1 is MGHRA, CDR2 YSYEKL, per germline. CDR3 loop: CASSQDQTVYRAFF. The DNA for the CDR3 is TGCGCCAGCAGCCAAGATCAGACCGTCTACAGGGCTTTCTTT.

CDR3 residues: CASSQYYRGEQYF. For the CDR3, the DNA is TGCGCCAGCAGCCAATACTACCGGGGCGAGCAGTACTTC. V usage is TRBV4-1 and J usage is TRBJ2-7, with D possibly TRBD2 on 5 matching bases. This CDR3 has 13 residues. Germline V lookup: CDR1 MGHRA, CDR2 YSYEKL. The germline V and J ends were trimmed by 2 bases and 6 bases, with 11 bases remaining between them.

The rearrangement links TRBV24-1 to TRBJ2-5; tentatively, D is TRBD1 (6 bases). This CDR3 comprises 14 residues. The germline V gene encodes CDR1 KGHDR and CDR2 SFDVKD. Trimming took 6 bases from V and 5 from J, leaving 15 bases between them. As DNA, the CDR3 is TGTGCCACCAGTCGCAGGGGTAGTGAGGAGACCCAGTACTTC. This encodes CATSRRGSEETQYF.

The chain has TRBV9 and TRBJ2-1, with a tentative D call TRBD1 (6 bases). The CDR3 contains 14 residues. CDR1 and CDR2 (germline): SGDLS, YYNGEE. V lost 6 bases to trimming and J lost 7 bases, with 17 bases between them. DNA for the CDR3: TGTGCCAGCAACCCTGCCCTGGGACAAAATGAGCAGTTCTTC. This sequence encodes CASNPALGQNEQFF.

DNA for the CDR3: TGTGCCAGCAGGACCGACAGGAACACTGAAGCTTTCTTT. Protein: CASRTDRNTEAFF. V and J are TRBV12-3 or TRBV12-4 and TRBJ1-1; the D gene is possibly TRBD1 (5 bases). The CDR3 sequence is 13 residues long. V lost 6 bases and J lost 1, with 9 bases in between.

The chain links TRBV4-1 to TRBJ2-5; TRBD1 agrees at 8 bases. CDR1 is MGHRA, CDR2 YSYEKL, per germline. Trimming at V came to 3 bases and at J to 5 bases, leaving 8 bases not matched to a gene. The CDR3 has 15 amino acids. The CDR3, as DNA: TGCGCCAGCAGCCAGCAGGGGGCGCGGTGGGAGACCCAGTACTTC. This codes for CASSQQGARWETQYF.

For the CDR3, the DNA is TGTGCCAGCATCGGGACCGGGGAGCTGTTTTTT. It codes for CASIGTGELFF. V and J are TRBV2 and TRBJ2-2; D is uncertain. The CDR3 totals 11 residues. From germline, CDR1 is SNHLY and CDR2 FYNNEI. V was cut by 7 bases and J by 5 bases, with 5 bases left in between.

This chain connects TRBV5-5 to TRBJ2-1, with TRBD2 matching 8 bases. V gave up 4 bases and J gave up 2 bases; unmatched junction bases: 8. This CDR3 has 16 residues. Germline V gene data show CDR1 as SGHKS and CDR2 as YYEKEE (reference sequence). CDR3 loop: CASSHPREGPYNEQFF. The CDR3 bases are TGTGCCAGCAGCCACCCCCGGGAGGGCCCCTACAATGAGCAGTTCTTC.

The chain carries TRBV18 and TRBJ1-5, with D hard to call. Trimming cost V 3 bases and J 11 bases, with 20 bases left between them. The CDR3 is 15 amino acids. Germline assignment: CDR1 KGHSH and CDR2 LQKENI. This CDR3 reads CASSPLEWGSGTQHF. CDR3 DNA: TGTGCCAGCTCACCCCTTGAGTGGGGTTCGGGTACCCAGCATTTT.